Listed below are T cell receptor beta chains from one sample, sequenced in a study of cytomegalovirus exposure and HLA in healthy donors. Some clones are missing from TCRdb's copy, which holds only in-frame ones; the method was immunoSEQ multiplex PCR. The sample records about 140,000 clones, roughly 80% being singletons. Sequences were obtained from PBMCs. The receptors originated from a woman between 50 and 59 years old in good health and CMV-seropositive. CDR3s leave out the opening cysteine and the closing phenylalanine or tryptophan.

TRBV4-1	TRBJ2-7	ASSHGTGSYEQY
TRBV10-3	TRBJ2-1	AISASASGGANNEQF
TRBV2	TRBJ2-5	ASSLVETQY
TRBV6-1	TRBJ1-4	ASSALDRGSHNEELF
TRBV5-1	TRBJ2-6	ASSYLSLGANVLT
TRBV4-3	TRBJ2-7	ASSQDLIEGGEQY
TRBV28	TRBJ2-7	ASSLMQGDYEQY
TRBV7-2	TRBJ2-6	ASSLSRGSGANVLT
TRBV27	TRBJ1-4	ASSSQSNEKLF
TRBV11-2	TRBJ2-3	ASSLDYTDTQY
TRBV7-8	TRBJ2-3	ASSLGGQIYTDTQY
TRBV29-1	TRBJ1-4	SGRQGGNEKLF
TRBV7-2	TRBJ1-6	ASSTGRNSPLH
TRBV11-2	TRBJ2-3	ASSLNLASYTDTQY
TRBV2	TRBJ1-2	ASSEGTALYYGYT
TRBV6-4	TRBJ2-2	ASSSQGARIGTGELF
TRBV29-1	TRBJ2-7	SAVKPQGQASAYEQY
TRBV5-1	TRBJ1-3	ASSSLGFSGNTIY
TRBV12-5	TRBJ2-5	ASGLGGDGEETQY
TRBV4-3	TRBJ1-3	ASSQADRGRGNTIY
TRBV28	TRBJ1-6	ASSLSGSDNSPLH
TRBV4-1	TRBJ2-7	ASSQDQTPTYEQY
TRBV6-1	TRBJ1-1	ASKAGAEAF
TRBV30	TRBJ2-7	ARGGVADYEQY
TRBV2	TRBJ1-1	AGRVAWGGTEAF
TRBV27	TRBJ2-6	ATRLSGANGLT
TRBV7-6	TRBJ2-7	ASSLAAGVYEQY
TRBV7-2	TRBJ2-1	ASSPLNNRGGQQF
TRBV5-6	.	ASSVRGYEQY
TRBV5-6	TRBJ1-2	ASSLALLTGLYGYT
TRBV20-1	TRBJ1-1	SARKDREAF
TRBV28	TRBJ2-7	ASSPALGAHEQY
TRBV4-1	TRBJ2-3	ASSQDRPGILGTDTQY
TRBV10-3	TRBJ1-4	AISDPAGEKLF
TRBV18	TRBJ1-6	ASSPLGRSYNSPLH
TRBV7-2	TRBJ2-7	ASSLSDNLIYEQY
TRBV7-2	TRBJ2-1	ASSLLGGNNEQF
TRBV6-1	TRBJ2-3	ASSGDSSLDTQY
TRBV7-9	TRBJ2-1	ASSLGPLAGKGEQF
TRBV4-2	TRBJ1-6	ASSQDVTQVESPLH
TRBV19	TRBJ2-5	ASSILAGGQETQY
TRBV5-1	TRBJ1-4	ASSLELLGGTGLF
TRBV13	TRBJ2-1	ASRFGGGRPQQF
TRBV7-9	TRBJ1-2	ASSFRDTTNYGYT
TRBV5-6	TRBJ1-4	ASSGGTGATNEKLF
TRBV6-1	TRBJ1-5	ASSERSGNQPQH
TRBV25-1	TRBJ2-2	ASSDLSTGELF
TRBV7-8	TRBJ2-2	ASSLVPYSNTGELF
TRBV5-1	TRBJ2-7	ASKLSNEQY
TRBV7-2	TRBJ1-2	ASSLGRGVSYT
TRBV6-6	TRBJ1-4	ASSHTGADEKLF
TRBV15	TRBJ2-7	ATSSSISSYEQY
TRBV6-5	TRBJ2-3	ASRGTGTDTQY
TRBV28	TRBJ1-2	ASSGTGIRGYT
TRBV28	TRBJ1-2	ASVRGQGANGYT
TRBV11-3	TRBJ2-1	ASSLSRGLPNEQF
TRBV5-1	TRBJ2-2	ASSTHPSTGELF